This TCR beta chain emerged from a study of shared clonotypes between healthy human individuals. Overall study findings and caveats: Sequencing depth was expected to influence donor clonotype sharing.

CDR1 and CDR2 from the germline V gene are MNHEY and SVGAGI. The CDR3 is 13 residues long. V lost 5 bases to trimming and J lost 9 bases, with 14 bases between them. This clone was counted only a few times. Its antigen is as yet unknown. The assay was immunoSEQ multiplex PCR, and TCRdb's table has in-frame clones only and misses some. The sample holds around 1 million clones, around three quarters seen once. The receptor comes from a man aged 18 to 29 in good health. The sample comprised memory CD4+ T cells sorted from blood. Sample subset: CD45RA-negative fraction. The J gene is TRBJ1-5, the V gene TRBV6-5; no reliable D call. CDR3 coding DNA: TGTGCCAGCAGTGACGCGTTTGGTCTGCCCCAGCATTTT. Its translation: CASSDAFGLPQHF.